This paragraph reports one TCR beta chain. Its antigen is not identified. The whole isolated RNA underwent reverse transcription, so sequencing captured expressed TCRB transcripts. Data came from immunoSEQ multiplex PCR; TCRdb stores just in-frame clones and leaves some out. The table records 810,000 or so clones, roughly 15% of them present only once. This sample was taken from a study of beta chain features in type 1 diabetes. Study-level findings and limits: cDNA-based sequencing might over-represent cells highly expressing TCR.

Markers CD45RO/CCR7/CD25/CD127/CD95/CD27 served to sort CD4+ naive, central memory, regulatory and stem cell-like memory cells. Germline V lookup: CDR1 SGHTA, CDR2 FQGNSA. Trimming pared 1 base from V and 4 bases from J, leaving 8 bases between. CDR3 length: 14 amino acids. The rearrangement uses TRBV7-2 and TRBJ2-1, with a tentative D call TRBD1 (6 bases). Sequencing input: naive CD4+ T cells from blood. The clonotype comes from a woman aged 18-29 years in good health. As DNA, the CDR3 is TGTGCCAGCAGCTTAGGGACAGAATACAATGAGCAGTTCTTC. Its translation is CASSLGTEYNEQFF.